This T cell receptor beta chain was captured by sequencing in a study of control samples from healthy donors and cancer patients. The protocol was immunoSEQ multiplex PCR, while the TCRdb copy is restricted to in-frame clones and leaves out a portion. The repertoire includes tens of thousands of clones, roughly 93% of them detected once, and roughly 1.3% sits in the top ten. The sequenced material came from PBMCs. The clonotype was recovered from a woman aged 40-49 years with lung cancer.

CDR3 in amino acids: CASTGTDFWDTQYF. Here the CDR3 DNA reads TGTGCCAGCACCGGGACTGATTTTTGGGATACGCAGTATTTT. The V gene is TRBV2, the J gene TRBJ2-3; weak D call: TRBD2 (6 bases). This CDR3 region has 14 residues. The germline V gene encodes CDR1 SNHLY and CDR2 FYNNEI. V lost 7 bases to trimming and J lost 6 bases, with 17 bases between them.